A selection of T cell receptor beta chains follows, all from one sample in a study of T cell responses to AZD1222 COVID-19 vaccine. Measured with immunoSEQ multiplex PCR; TCRdb has only the in-frame clones, and not every one. The sample has approximately 110,000 clones, approximately 88% seen once. This specimen was peripheral blood, taken on day 0 of AZD1222 vaccination. Every receptor here comes from an adult in good health. Both conserved end residues are part of each CDR3. Fields, in order: clone size, V gene, J gene, D gene, CDR3 protein, CDR3 DNA. D genes are given only for firm matches. Size values are once, few and many counts, or a class for expanded clones, and some rows have none.

clone size: -; V gene: TRBV6-2/TRBV6-3; J gene: TRBJ1-5; D gene: -; CDR3 protein: CASSSLRDGSNQPQHF; CDR3 DNA: TGTGCCAGCAGTAGCCTCCGGGACGGCAGCAATCAGCCCCAGCATTTT
clone size: -; V gene: TRBV13; J gene: TRBJ1-6; D gene: -; CDR3 protein: CASRLTGTLGSPLHF; CDR3 DNA: TGTGCCAGCAGACTAACCGGGACATTGGGTTCACCCCTCCACTTT
clone size: -; V gene: TRBV3-1/TRBV3-2; J gene: TRBJ1-2; D gene: -; CDR3 protein: CASSQGSNYGYTF; CDR3 DNA: TGTGCCAGCAGCCAAGGCAGTAACTATGGCTACACCTTC
clone size: -; V gene: TRBV28; J gene: TRBJ1-4; D gene: -; CDR3 protein: CASSPTGHASNEKLFF; CDR3 DNA: TGTGCCAGCAGTCCCACCGGTCATGCGTCAAATGAAAAACTGTTTTTT
clone size: -; V gene: TRBV4-3; J gene: TRBJ2-2; D gene: -; CDR3 protein: CASSQVEQTTGELFF; CDR3 DNA: TGCGCCAGCAGCCAAGTTGAACAGACCACCGGGGAGCTGTTTTTT
clone size: -; V gene: TRBV19; J gene: TRBJ1-5; D gene: -; CDR3 protein: CASSIGLQTGGIHQPQHF; CDR3 DNA: TGTGCCAGTAGTATAGGCCTCCAAACGGGGGGGATCCATCAGCCCCAGCATTTT
clone size: -; V gene: TRBV6-5; J gene: TRBJ2-7; D gene: TRBD1; CDR3 protein: CASSSPGTGGGEQYF; CDR3 DNA: TGTGCCAGCAGCTCCCCCGGGACAGGGGGCGGCGAGCAGTACTTC
clone size: few; V gene: TRBV29-1; J gene: TRBJ1-3; D gene: -; CDR3 protein: CSVESAMTDTIYF; CDR3 DNA: TGCAGCGTTGAATCGGCGATGACGGACACCATATATTTT
clone size: -; V gene: TRBV5-1; J gene: TRBJ1-1; D gene: -; CDR3 protein: CASRTAERTEAFF; CDR3 DNA: TGCGCCAGCAGGACGGCAGAACGAACTGAAGCTTTCTTT
clone size: -; V gene: TRBV25-1; J gene: TRBJ1-1; D gene: TRBD1; CDR3 protein: CASSEYSDREAFF; CDR3 DNA: TGTGCCAGCAGTGAATATTCGGACAGGGAGGCTTTCTTT
clone size: -; V gene: TRBV19; J gene: TRBJ1-2; D gene: -; CDR3 protein: CASSPEGGRLFGYTF; CDR3 DNA: TGTGCCAGTAGTCCAGAAGGGGGACGGCTGTTCGGCTACACCTTC
clone size: -; V gene: TRBV2; J gene: TRBJ2-3; D gene: -; CDR3 protein: CASGGSVGDTQYF; CDR3 DNA: TGTGCCAGCGGGGGGAGTGTCGGGGATACGCAGTATTTT
clone size: -; V gene: TRBV25-1; J gene: TRBJ1-2; D gene: TRBD1; CDR3 protein: CASSDRGVNYGYTF; CDR3 DNA: TGTGCCAGCAGTGACAGGGGGGTTAACTATGGCTACACCTTC
clone size: -; V gene: TRBV7-6; J gene: TRBJ2-2; D gene: TRBD2; CDR3 protein: CASSTSGGVVTGELFF; CDR3 DNA: TGTGCCAGCAGCACAAGCGGGGGGGTAGTTACCGGGGAGCTGTTTTTT
clone size: -; V gene: TRBV2; J gene: TRBJ1-2; D gene: -; CDR3 protein: CASSGAIPAGYTF; CDR3 DNA: TGTGCCAGCAGTGGGGCAATTCCGGCTGGCTACACCTTC
clone size: -; V gene: TRBV15; J gene: TRBJ2-1; D gene: -; CDR3 protein: CATSRLAPEDNEQFF; CDR3 DNA: TGTGCCACCAGCAGACTTGCCCCCGAAGACAATGAGCAGTTCTTC
clone size: -; V gene: TRBV13; J gene: TRBJ1-1; D gene: -; CDR3 protein: CASSLGVGAFF; CDR3 DNA: TGTGCCAGCAGTCTTGGGGTGGGGGCTTTCTTT
clone size: -; V gene: TRBV9; J gene: TRBJ2-1; D gene: TRBD2; CDR3 protein: CASSVGGGPYNEQFF; CDR3 DNA: TGTGCCAGCAGCGTAGGCGGGGGGCCCTACAATGAGCAGTTCTTC
clone size: -; V gene: TRBV9; J gene: TRBJ1-4; D gene: -; CDR3 protein: CASSVGFGGTNEKLFF; CDR3 DNA: TGTGCCAGCAGCGTAGGGTTCGGGGGGACTAATGAAAAACTGTTTTTT
clone size: -; V gene: TRBV5-6; J gene: TRBJ1-6; D gene: -; CDR3 protein: CASGKSSYNSPLHF; CDR3 DNA: TGTGCCAGCGGGAAAAGCTCCTATAATTCACCCCTCCACTTT
clone size: -; V gene: TRBV6-2/TRBV6-3; J gene: TRBJ1-3; D gene: -; CDR3 protein: CASSRRGGSGNTIYF; CDR3 DNA: TGTGCCAGCAGTCGCAGGGGAGGCTCTGGAAACACCATATATTTT
clone size: -; V gene: TRBV5-6; J gene: TRBJ1-3; D gene: -; CDR3 protein: CASSLESSGNTIYF; CDR3 DNA: TGTGCCAGCAGCTTGGAAAGCTCTGGAAACACCATATATTTT
clone size: -; V gene: TRBV15; J gene: TRBJ2-7; D gene: -; CDR3 protein: CATSRSTGSYEQYF; CDR3 DNA: TGTGCCACCAGCAGATCTACAGGTTCCTACGAGCAGTACTTC
clone size: -; V gene: TRBV6-5; J gene: TRBJ1-2; D gene: -; CDR3 protein: CAIRIQGVGYTF; CDR3 DNA: TGTGCCATCCGTATACAGGGCGTTGGCTACACCTTC
clone size: -; V gene: TRBV27; J gene: TRBJ2-2; D gene: TRBD1; CDR3 protein: CASSGQGGTGELFF; CDR3 DNA: TGTGCCAGCAGTGGACAGGGCGGGACCGGGGAGCTGTTTTTT
clone size: -; V gene: TRBV19; J gene: TRBJ1-2; D gene: TRBD1; CDR3 protein: CASRRQGWNYGYTF; CDR3 DNA: TGTGCCAGTAGGAGACAGGGCTGGAACTATGGCTACACCTTC
clone size: -; V gene: TRBV2; J gene: TRBJ2-7; D gene: TRBD2; CDR3 protein: CASSVERGPYEQYF; CDR3 DNA: TGTGCCAGCAGTGTAGAGCGGGGTCCCTACGAGCAGTACTTC
clone size: -; V gene: TRBV27; J gene: TRBJ2-7; D gene: -; CDR3 protein: CASSPGTTTYEQYF; CDR3 DNA: TGTGCCAGCAGCCCCGGGACAACAACCTACGAGCAGTACTTC
clone size: -; V gene: TRBV4-3; J gene: TRBJ1-2; D gene: -; CDR3 protein: CASSSGNYGYTF; CDR3 DNA: TGCGCCAGCAGCTCAGGGAACTATGGCTACACCTTC
clone size: -; V gene: TRBV10-1; J gene: TRBJ1-6; D gene: -; CDR3 protein: CASSEFGSPLHF; CDR3 DNA: TGCGCCAGCAGTGAGTTTGGTTCACCCCTCCACTTT
clone size: -; V gene: TRBV28; J gene: TRBJ1-4; D gene: TRBD1; CDR3 protein: CASRVTGGDEKLFF; CDR3 DNA: TGTGCCAGCAGGGTAACAGGGGGCGATGAAAAACTGTTTTTT
clone size: -; V gene: TRBV10-3; J gene: TRBJ2-3; D gene: TRBD1; CDR3 protein: CAISGQGAPSDTQYF; CDR3 DNA: TGTGCCATCAGTGGACAGGGGGCCCCTTCAGATACGCAGTATTTT
clone size: -; V gene: TRBV11-3; J gene: TRBJ2-5; D gene: -; CDR3 protein: CASSLPGQQETQYF; CDR3 DNA: TGTGCCAGCAGCCTACCGGGACAACAAGAGACCCAGTACTTC
clone size: -; V gene: TRBV28; J gene: TRBJ1-6; D gene: -; CDR3 protein: CAAGRQGDSPLHF; CDR3 DNA: TGTGCCGCAGGTCGGCAGGGTGATTCACCCCTCCACTTT
clone size: -; V gene: TRBV29-1; J gene: TRBJ1-1; D gene: -; CDR3 protein: CSVEQGWDTEAFF; CDR3 DNA: TGCAGCGTCGAACAGGGATGGGACACTGAAGCTTTCTTT
clone size: -; V gene: TRBV4-2; J gene: TRBJ2-7; D gene: TRBD1; CDR3 protein: CASSQDEVRGTYEQYF; CDR3 DNA: TGTGCCAGCAGCCAAGATGAGGTCAGGGGGACCTACGAGCAGTACTTC
clone size: -; V gene: TRBV15; J gene: TRBJ1-2; D gene: -; CDR3 protein: CATRAAGVNGYTF; CDR3 DNA: TGTGCCACCAGGGCCGCCGGGGTTAATGGCTACACCTTC
clone size: -; V gene: TRBV4-3; J gene: TRBJ2-3; D gene: TRBD1; CDR3 protein: CASSQLVGTGSDTQYF; CDR3 DNA: TGCGCCAGCAGCCAGTTGGTTGGGACAGGGTCAGATACGCAGTATTTT
clone size: once; V gene: TRBV7-2; J gene: TRBJ2-5; D gene: TRBD1; CDR3 protein: CASSLGTGLKTQYF; CDR3 DNA: TGTGCCAGCAGTTTGGGGACAGGGCTGAAGACCCAGTACTTC
clone size: once; V gene: TRBV15; J gene: TRBJ2-1; D gene: -; CDR3 protein: CATSREHGNEQFF; CDR3 DNA: TGTGCCACCAGCAGAGAGCACGGCAATGAGCAGTTCTTC
clone size: once; V gene: TRBV29-1; J gene: TRBJ2-1; D gene: -; CDR3 protein: CSVERGDRGNEQFF; CDR3 DNA: TGCAGCGTGGAGAGGGGGGATCGCGGCAATGAGCAGTTCTTC
clone size: -; V gene: TRBV19; J gene: TRBJ2-7; D gene: TRBD1; CDR3 protein: CASTPGTGRAEQYF; CDR3 DNA: TGTGCCAGTACTCCCGGGACAGGGCGGGCCGAGCAGTACTTC
clone size: -; V gene: TRBV7-2; J gene: TRBJ2-3; D gene: TRBD1; CDR3 protein: CASSPRGGQGPDTQYF; CDR3 DNA: TGTGCCAGCAGCCCCAGGGGCGGACAGGGTCCAGATACGCAGTATTTT
clone size: -; V gene: TRBV7-8; J gene: TRBJ1-2; D gene: -; CDR3 protein: CASSSQPGWESYTF; CDR3 DNA: TGTGCCAGCAGCTCCCAACCGGGCTGGGAGAGCTACACCTTC
clone size: -; V gene: TRBV7-8; J gene: TRBJ2-1; D gene: -; CDR3 protein: CASSLAGNHANEQFF; CDR3 DNA: TGTGCCAGCAGCTTAGCGGGGAACCACGCCAATGAGCAGTTCTTC
clone size: -; V gene: TRBV4-3; J gene: TRBJ2-7; D gene: TRBD1; CDR3 protein: CASSQDYSTGFSYEQYF; CDR3 DNA: TGCGCCAGCAGCCAAGATTACTCGACAGGGTTCTCCTACGAGCAGTACTTC
clone size: -; V gene: TRBV11-2; J gene: TRBJ1-1; D gene: -; CDR3 protein: CASSLLSAGTEAFF; CDR3 DNA: TGTGCCAGCAGCTTATTGTCAGCGGGCACTGAAGCTTTCTTT
clone size: -; V gene: TRBV19; J gene: TRBJ1-5; D gene: TRBD1; CDR3 protein: CASSTTGGQQPQHF; CDR3 DNA: TGTGCCAGTAGTACAACAGGGGGCCAGCAGCCCCAGCATTTT
clone size: -; V gene: TRBV18; J gene: TRBJ2-4; D gene: -; CDR3 protein: CASSPESQAKNIQYF; CDR3 DNA: TGTGCCAGCTCACCAGAGAGTCAAGCCAAAAACATTCAGTACTTC
clone size: once; V gene: TRBV28; J gene: TRBJ2-3; D gene: -; CDR3 protein: CASRPHGRGTDTQYF; CDR3 DNA: TGTGCCAGCAGGCCCCACGGCCGAGGGACTGATACGCAGTATTTT
clone size: few; V gene: TRBV18; J gene: TRBJ2-5; D gene: -; CDR3 protein: CASSLDWKDTQYF; CDR3 DNA: TGTGCCAGCTCACTTGACTGGAAGGACACCCAGTACTTC
clone size: -; V gene: TRBV9; J gene: TRBJ2-3; D gene: TRBD1; CDR3 protein: CASSGGQGPPDTQYF; CDR3 DNA: TGTGCCAGCAGCGGCGGACAGGGCCCGCCAGATACGCAGTATTTT
clone size: -; V gene: TRBV18; J gene: TRBJ1-3; D gene: -; CDR3 protein: CASSPRAGVENTIYF; CDR3 DNA: TGTGCCAGCTCACCACGGGCCGGGGTCGAAAACACCATATATTTT
clone size: once; V gene: TRBV27; J gene: TRBJ1-1; D gene: -; CDR3 protein: CASSFKPDTEAFF; CDR3 DNA: TGTGCCAGCAGTTTCAAACCCGACACTGAAGCTTTCTTT
clone size: -; V gene: TRBV2; J gene: TRBJ2-7; D gene: TRBD1; CDR3 protein: CASSPGQGWEQYF; CDR3 DNA: TGTGCCAGCAGCCCGGGACAGGGGTGGGAGCAGTACTTC
clone size: few; V gene: TRBV5-6; J gene: TRBJ1-2; D gene: TRBD1; CDR3 protein: CASSLGQGAWGYTF; CDR3 DNA: TGTGCCAGCAGCTTGGGACAGGGGGCTTGGGGCTACACCTTC
clone size: -; V gene: TRBV6-2/TRBV6-3; J gene: TRBJ2-7; D gene: -; CDR3 protein: CASSRGFYEQYF; CDR3 DNA: TGTGCCAGCAGCAGGGGATTCTACGAGCAGTACTTC
clone size: -; V gene: TRBV12-3/TRBV12-4; J gene: TRBJ1-2; D gene: TRBD1; CDR3 protein: CASSRTGLHGYTF; CDR3 DNA: TGTGCCAGCAGTCGGACAGGATTACATGGCTACACCTTC